These 30 T cell receptor beta chains share one sample of origin, sequenced in a study of glioma-infiltrating T cells. The iRepertoire nested amplicon-rescue multiplex PCR amplified TCR alpha and beta CDR3s from RNA. Using its own MiXCR run on the multiplex PCR reads, TCRdb lists one record per CDR3 protein. The table lists about 190,000 distinct CDR3 sequences, around 30% of them singletons, with 20% in the top ten. Sequencing input: glioma tissue, nonneoplastic brain tissue, or PBMCs (not recorded which). Receptors originate from a human donor with low-grade glioma or glioblastoma, undergoing nonglioma brain surgery, or in good health (not recorded which).

The chain combines TRBV9 with TRBJ2-7; possible D gene TRBD2, 6 bases. Germline V gives CDR1 SGDLS, CDR2 YYNGEE. The CDR3 covers 13 residues. Deletions cut 4 bases from V and 2 bases from J, with 10 bases between. The CDR3 here is CASSPWGAYEQYF. The CDR3 nucleotides read TGTGCCAGCAGCCCATGGGGGGCCTACGAGCAGTACTTC.

This clonotype was counted only a few times. CDR3 protein: CASSLYRSPHGYTF. The DNA of the CDR3 is TGTGCCAGCAGTTTATACCGGTCCCCACATGGCTACACCTTC. The chain joins TRBV12-3 or TRBV12-4 to TRBJ1-2; no firm D call. The CDR3 extends over 14 amino acids. Trimming shortened V by 2 bases and J by 6 bases, and 13 bases separated the two germline ends.

This clonotype was seen only a few times. The chain uses TRBV7-9 and TRBJ1-5; 7 bases are a match to TRBD1. The CDR3 length is 18 residues. Germline V CDR1 and CDR2: SEHNR, FQNEAQ (reference sequence). The junction had 9 bases not matched to a gene; V was cut back by 1 base and J by 0 bases. The CDR3: CASSLGASGTVSNQPQHF. DNA of the CDR3: TGTGCCAGCAGCTTAGGGGCGTCCGGGACAGTTAGCAATCAGCCCCAGCATTTT. Drawing the rest from reference TRBV7-9 and TRBJ1-5, the complete variable domain is DTGVSQNPRHKITKRGQNVTFRCDPISEHNRLYWYRQTLGQGPEFLTYFQNEAQLEKSRLLSDRFSAERPKGSFSTLEIQRTEQGDSAMYLCASSLGASGTVSNQPQHFGDGTRLSIL.

This clonotype was counted at least ten times. The chain has TRBV7-9 and TRBJ2-1; D perhaps matches TRBD2 (5 bases). The CDR3 covers 16 residues. Germline loops: CDR1 SEHNR, CDR2 FQNEAQ (reference sequence). Trimming took 2 bases from V and 3 from J, leaving 14 bases between them. For the CDR3, the DNA is TGTGCCAGCAGCTTAACGGGAAGAGGCGGCTACAATGAGCAGTTCTTC. Residues: CASSLTGRGGYNEQFF.

This clonotype was seen many times. DNA of the CDR3: TGTGCCAGCAGATTGGACAGGGCCTACGAGCAGTACTTC. Translated: CASRLDRAYEQYF. The rearrangement links TRBV6-2 or TRBV6-3 to TRBJ2-7; 8 nucleotides match TRBD1. From germline, CDR1 is MNHEY and CDR2 SVGEGT. The CDR3 spans 13 residues. V trimming: 6 bases; J trimming: 2 bases; junction bases outside the gene matches: 3.

Note on this clonotype: A junction end diverges from the germline sequence, so it may reflect a read error. The chain employs TRBV29-1 and TRBJ2-7; D possibly corresponds to TRBD1 (5 bases). Germline V gives CDR1 SQVTM, CDR2 ANQGSEA. The CDR3 is 14 residues long. CDR3 sequence reads: CSVEQARVGNEQHF. CDR3 nucleotide sequence: TGCAGCGTTGAACAGGCCAGGGTGGGAAACGAGCAGCACTTC.

This clonotype was counted at least ten times. The V and J genes are TRBV24-1 and TRBJ1-1; 9 bases map to TRBD1. The V and J ends lost 4 bases and 9 bases, in that order; junction bases with no gene match: 8. Germline lookup yields CDR1 KGHDR and CDR2 SFDVKD. CDR3 size: 14 residues. DNA of the CDR3: TGTGCCACCAGTGAAACCGGGACAGGGTTCAAAGCTTTCTTT. It specifies CATSETGTGFKAFF.

This clonotype was observed a few times. The rearrangement joins TRBV4-3 to TRBJ2-3, with 9 bases lining up with TRBD1. With V trimmed by 3 bases and J by 0 bases, 7 bases remained unmatched. The CDR3 is 17 amino acids. Germline V CDR1 and CDR2: LGHNA, YSLEER. DNA of the CDR3: TGCGCCAGCAGCCAGCAGACAGGGGGGCCTAGCACAGATACGCAGTATTTT. Protein: CASSQQTGGPSTDTQYF.

The J gene is TRBJ1-5, the V gene TRBV27; D not certain. The CDR3 spans 13 residues. CDR1 and CDR2 (germline): MNHEY, SMNVEV (reference sequence). V was trimmed by 7 bases and J by 3 bases, leaving 10 bases between them. CDR3 region: CASIRRVNQPQHF. CDR3 bases: TGTGCCAGCATTAGACGGGTCAATCAGCCCCAGCATTTT.

This clonotype was detected ten times or more. The chain's CDR3 is CASSLGLAQSSYEQYF. The CDR3, as DNA: TGTGCCAGCAGCTTAGGTTTAGCGCAGAGCTCCTACGAGCAGTACTTC. This sequence joins TRBV7-2 and TRBJ2-7; D perhaps matches TRBD2 (5 bases). The V end was cut by 1 base, the J end by 0 bases, with 13 bases between. Germline CDR1 SGHTA, CDR2 FQGNSA. This CDR3 has 16 residues.

This chain joins TRBV7-2 and TRBJ2-7, with D tentatively TRBD1 or TRBD2 (5 bases each). Trimming took 5 bases from V and 1 from J, leaving 15 bases between them. The germline V gene has CDR1 SGHTA and CDR2 FQGNSA. The CDR3 contains 15 residues. The DNA for the CDR3 is TGTGCCAGCAGCGCCCGGGACGTACTTTCCTACGAGCAGTACTTC. It is translated as CASSARDVLSYEQYF.

This clonotype was recorded many times. This rearrangement joins TRBV19 to TRBJ1-2, with D maybe TRBD1 (5 bases). The CDR3 is 13 residues long. The germline V gene has CDR1 LNHDA and CDR2 SQIVND (reference sequence). V lost 6 bases and J lost 7, with 15 bases in between. The CDR3 sequence is CASRSTGTFGYTF. In DNA, the CDR3 is TGTGCCAGTAGATCTACGGGGACTTTTGGCTACACCTTC.

This clonotype was counted ten times or more. The chain is built from TRBV19 and TRBJ1-5; TRBD1 matches at 8 bases. J gave up 2 bases and V 9 bases, and 3 bases lay outside the gene matches. Germline V lookup: CDR1 LNHDA, CDR2 SQIVND (reference sequence). The CDR3 consists of 13 residues. The CDR3 DNA reads as TGTGCCAGCGGGACAGGCCGCAATCAGCCCCAGCATTTT. Translating it yields CASGTGRNQPQHF.

This clonotype was seen ten or more times. The chain is built from TRBV12-3 or TRBV12-4 and TRBJ1-2; D may be TRBD1 (5 bases). V gave up 6 bases and J gave up 10 bases, with 15 bases separating them. The CDR3 runs 12 residues. The CDR3 sequence is CASSLKGGDYTF. DNA for the CDR3: TGTGCCAGCAGCTTAAAGGGAGGGGACTACACCTTC.

This clonotype showed up many times. V is TRBV6-1 and J is TRBJ2-1; TRBD2 matches at 12 bases. This CDR3 has 15 amino acids. CDR1 is MNHNS and CDR2 is SASEGT in the germline V gene. V was clipped by 5 bases and J by 6 bases; unmatched bases: 5. As DNA, the CDR3 is TGTGCCAGCAGTCGACTAGCGGGAGCAGGCAATGAGCAGTTCTTC. Protein: CASSRLAGAGNEQFF.

About this clonotype itself: The junction does not match germline at one end; this may be a read error. The chain links TRBV4-1 to TRBJ2-3; TRBD2 aligns across 11 bases. This CDR3 is built from 17 residues. Germline V lookup: CDR1 MGHRA, CDR2 YSYEKL. The CDR3 reads CASSKTSGRFGGDTRYF. Written as DNA, the CDR3 is TGCGCCAGCAGCAAAACTAGCGGGAGATTCGGGGGAGATACGCGGTATTTT.

About this clonotype: A clone one base away is much larger, so this may be a read error. The V gene is TRBV5-1, the J gene TRBJ1-2; tentatively, D is TRBD1 (5 bases). The CDR3 has 17 amino acids. V was trimmed by 3 bases and J by 4 bases, leaving 22 bases between them. Germline CDR1 is SGHRS and CDR2 is YFSETQ. CDR3 coding DNA: TGCGCCAGCAGCTCTAGACTTGCGGGACGACACCTCTATGGCTACACCTTC. Translated: CASSSRLAGRHLYGYTF.

As regards this clonotype: One end of the junction fails to match germline, which may point to a read error. V gene TRBV4-1 combines with J gene TRBJ2-4; D might be TRBD2 (6 bases). The CDR3 is 15 amino acids. The V gene's germline CDR1 is MGHRA and CDR2 YSYEKL. CDR3 loop: CASSRQWEAKNIHYF. The CDR3 DNA reads TGCGCCAGCAGCCGCCAGTGGGAGGCCAAAAACATTCATTACTTC.

The chain recombines TRBV19 with TRBJ1-3; D gene uncertain. This CDR3 has 14 residues. V lost 9 bases and J lost 0, with 12 bases in between. In germline, CDR1 is LNHDA, CDR2 SQIVND (reference sequence). The CDR3 bases are TGTGCCAGCTGCCCGGGGTCCTCTGGAAACACCATATATTTT. Translation gives CASCPGSSGNTIYF.

A remark on this clonotype: A much more abundant neighbour one base away suggests this may be a read error. This chain joins TRBV7-2 and TRBJ1-6; 8 bases map to TRBD1. There are 15 residues in the CDR3. Germline assignment: CDR1 SGHTA and CDR2 FQGNSA. The V gene end was trimmed by 4 bases and the J gene end by 7 bases; junction bases not matched to a gene: 6. CDR3 protein: CASSSRDRINSPLHF. CDR3 in DNA: TGTGCCAGCAGCTCCAGGGACAGGATCAATTCACCCCTCCACTTT.

Turning to this clonotype: Sequence at one end of the junction differs from germline and may be a read error. This rearrangement joins TRBV6-2 or TRBV6-3 to TRBJ2-7; no clear D gene. The CDR3 has 12 amino acids. The germline CDR1 and CDR2 sequences are MNHEY and SVGEGT. The CDR3 is CASISQSYEQYF. The CDR3 DNA sequence: TGCGCCAGCATTTCTCAATCCTACGAGCAGTACTTC.

This clonotype was seen repeatedly, ten times or more. This rearrangement joins TRBV6-6 to TRBJ2-7; D not certain. Germline-derived CDR1 and CDR2 are MNHNY and SVGAGI (reference sequence). The CDR3 runs to 15 residues. The V and J ends lost 0 bases and 2 bases respectively, with 11 bases between them. This CDR3 is CASSYSSRRTYEQYF. CDR3 coding DNA: TGTGCCAGCAGTTACTCATCTCGACGGACCTACGAGCAGTACTTC.

This clonotype was seen ten or more times. The J gene is TRBJ1-2, the V gene TRBV28; D not resolved. Germline assignment: CDR1 MDHEN and CDR2 SYDVKM. The CDR3 sequence is 17 residues long. The V end was cut by 5 bases, the J end by 0 bases, with 19 bases between. The CDR3: CASSLPFGEEANYGYTF. DNA of the CDR3: TGTGCCAGCAGTCTACCCTTCGGAGAGGAAGCTAACTATGGCTACACCTTC.

This clonotype has more than one count but fewer than ten. The rearrangement links TRBV7-6 to TRBJ2-1; 8 nucleotides match TRBD2. The CDR3 contains 17 residues. V trimming: 1 base; J trimming: 1 base; junction bases outside the gene matches: 6. Germline loops: CDR1 SGHVS, CDR2 FNYEAQ. The CDR3 DNA reads TGTGCCAGCAGCTTAGTGCTCACTAGCGGTTCCTACAATGAGCAGTTCTTC. Translation gives CASSLVLTSGSYNEQFF.

Points on this clonotype: Just one base apart from a much larger clone, this may be a read error. V usage is TRBV7-8 and J usage is TRBJ2-7, with no clear D. Germline-derived CDR1 and CDR2 are SGHVS and FQNEAQ. V was cut by 1 base and J by 5 bases, with 6 bases left in between. The CDR3 has 12 residues. The CDR3 nucleotides are TGTGCCAGCAGCTTAGTACGCAACGAGCAGTACTTC. It translates to CASSLVRNEQYF.

A note on this clonotype: Sequence at one end of the junction differs from germline and may be a read error. The genes are TRBV28 and TRBJ1-5, with unresolved D. The CDR3 extends over 13 amino acids. Germline-derived CDR1 and CDR2 are MDHEN and SYDVKM. The CDR3 sequence: CASSLCGNQPQHF. In DNA form, the CDR3 reads TGTGCCAGCAGCTTATGTGGCAATCAGCCCCAGCATTTT.

This rearrangement joins TRBV6-1 to TRBJ2-7, with 7 positions matching TRBD1. CDR3 length: 14 amino acids. V lost 6 bases to trimming and J lost 0 bases; unmatched junction nucleotides: 5. Looked up from germline, CDR1 is MNHNS and CDR2 is SASEGT. The CDR3 DNA is TGTGCCAGCAGGAGGACAGGCAACTCCTACGAGCAGTACTTC. This translates into CASRRTGNSYEQYF.

The chain links TRBV9 to TRBJ1-2; weak D call: TRBD1 (5 bases). The CDR3 totals 16 residues. The V end lost 0 bases, the J end lost 1 base, and 13 bases lay between the germline ends. Germline V gives CDR1 SGDLS, CDR2 YYNGEE. The CDR3 sequence: CASSVGPGTDNYGYTF. The CDR3 DNA reads TGTGCCAGCAGCGTAGGCCCCGGGACGGATAACTATGGCTACACCTTC.

This clonotype has ten or more counts. The genes are TRBV2 and TRBJ1-1; maybe TRBD1 (6 bases). Germline CDR1 and CDR2: SNHLY and FYNNEI. V shed 10 bases and J shed 1 base, with 16 bases lying between them. The CDR3 loop spans 14 amino acids. The CDR3 sequence is CATEQGPGNTEAFF. The CDR3 DNA reads as TGTGCCACCGAACAGGGCCCGGGGAACACTGAAGCTTTCTTT.

This clonotype was observed many times. This sequence joins TRBV29-1 and TRBJ2-3; D is ambiguous. V was shortened by 5 bases and J by 2 bases, with 14 bases between the two germline ends. The CDR3 extends over 14 amino acids. CDR1 SQVTM and CDR2 ANQGSEA come from the germline V gene. CDR3 in amino acids: CSVTTRLLTDTQYF. The CDR3 nucleotides are TGCAGCGTTACGACTCGTCTTCTCACAGATACGCAGTATTTT.